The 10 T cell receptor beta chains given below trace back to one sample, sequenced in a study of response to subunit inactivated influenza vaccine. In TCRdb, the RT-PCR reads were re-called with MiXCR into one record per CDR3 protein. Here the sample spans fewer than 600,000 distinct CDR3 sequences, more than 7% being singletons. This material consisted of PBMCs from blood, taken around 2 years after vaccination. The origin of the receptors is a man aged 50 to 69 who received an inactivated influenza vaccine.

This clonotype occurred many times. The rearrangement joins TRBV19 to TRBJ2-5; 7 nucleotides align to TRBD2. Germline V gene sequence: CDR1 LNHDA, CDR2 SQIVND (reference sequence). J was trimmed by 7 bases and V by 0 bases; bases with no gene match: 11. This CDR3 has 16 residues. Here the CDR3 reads CASSIDWRERSGTQYF. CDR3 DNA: TGTGCCAGTAGTATAGATTGGCGGGAGCGTTCCGGGACCCAGTACTTC.

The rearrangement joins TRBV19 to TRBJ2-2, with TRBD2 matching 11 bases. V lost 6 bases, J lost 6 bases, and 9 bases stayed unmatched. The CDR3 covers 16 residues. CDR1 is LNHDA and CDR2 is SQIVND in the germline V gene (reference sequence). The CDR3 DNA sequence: TGTGCCAGTAGGCCCACTAGCGGGAGTAGCGCCGGGGAGCTGTTTTTT. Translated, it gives CASRPTSGSSAGELFF.

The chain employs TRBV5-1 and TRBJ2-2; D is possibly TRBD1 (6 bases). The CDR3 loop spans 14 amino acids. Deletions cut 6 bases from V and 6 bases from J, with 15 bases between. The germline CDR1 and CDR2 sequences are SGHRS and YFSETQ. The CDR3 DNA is TGCGCCAGCAAGGACACTAAGGGGGCCGGGGAGCTGTTTTTT. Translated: CASKDTKGAGELFF.

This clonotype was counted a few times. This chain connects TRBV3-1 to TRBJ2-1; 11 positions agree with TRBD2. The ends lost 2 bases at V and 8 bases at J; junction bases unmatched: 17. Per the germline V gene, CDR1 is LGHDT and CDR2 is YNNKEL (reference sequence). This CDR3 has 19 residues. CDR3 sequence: CASSQRGRGRLAGRDEQFF. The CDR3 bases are TGTGCCAGCAGCCAACGAGGCCGGGGAAGACTAGCGGGGAGGGATGAGCAGTTCTTC.

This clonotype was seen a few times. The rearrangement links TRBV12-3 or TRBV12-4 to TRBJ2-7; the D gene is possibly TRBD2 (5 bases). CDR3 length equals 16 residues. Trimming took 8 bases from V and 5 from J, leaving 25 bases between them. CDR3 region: CASGSVLSGIAHEQYF. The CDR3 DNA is TGTGCCAGCGGTTCCGTGCTGTCGGGAATTGCACACGAGCAGTACTTC.

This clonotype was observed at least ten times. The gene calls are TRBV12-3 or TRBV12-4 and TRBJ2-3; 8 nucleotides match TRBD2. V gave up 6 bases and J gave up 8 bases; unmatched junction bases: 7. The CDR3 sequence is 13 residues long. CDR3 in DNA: TGTGCCAGCAGCCCCGGACTAGCTGGTACGCAGTATTTT. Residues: CASSPGLAGTQYF.

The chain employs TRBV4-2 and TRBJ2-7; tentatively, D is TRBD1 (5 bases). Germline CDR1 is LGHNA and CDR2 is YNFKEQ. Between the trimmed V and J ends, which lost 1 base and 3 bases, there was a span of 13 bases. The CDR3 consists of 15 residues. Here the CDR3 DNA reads TGTGCCAGCAGCCAAGGGAAAGAAGGGGTCTACGAGCAGTACTTC. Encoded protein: CASSQGKEGVYEQYF.

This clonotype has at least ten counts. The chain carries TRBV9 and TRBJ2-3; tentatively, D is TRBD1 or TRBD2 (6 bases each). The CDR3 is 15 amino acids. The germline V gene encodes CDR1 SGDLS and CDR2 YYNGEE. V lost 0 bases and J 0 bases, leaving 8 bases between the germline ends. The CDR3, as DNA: TGTGCCAGCAGCGTAGGAGGGGGGAGCACAGATACGCAGTATTTT. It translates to CASSVGGGSTDTQYF.

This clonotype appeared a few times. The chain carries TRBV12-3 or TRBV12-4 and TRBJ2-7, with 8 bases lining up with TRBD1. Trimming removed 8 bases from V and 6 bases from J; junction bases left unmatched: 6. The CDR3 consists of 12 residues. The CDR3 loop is CASRQGLGEQYF. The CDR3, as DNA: TGTGCCAGCCGACAGGGGTTGGGCGAGCAGTACTTC.

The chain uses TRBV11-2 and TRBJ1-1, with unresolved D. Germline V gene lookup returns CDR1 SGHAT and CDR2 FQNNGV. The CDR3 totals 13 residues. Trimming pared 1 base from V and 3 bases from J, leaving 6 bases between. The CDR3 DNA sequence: TGTGCCAGCAGCTTAGCAAGGTACACTGAAGCTTTCTTT. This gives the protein CASSLARYTEAFF. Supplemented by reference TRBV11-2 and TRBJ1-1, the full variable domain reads EAGVAQSPRYKIIEKRQSVAFWCNPISGHATLYWYQQILGQGPKLLIQFQNNGVVDDSQLPKDRFSAERLKGVDSTLKIQPAKLEDSAVYLCASSLARYTEAFFGQGTRLTVV.